The 25 T cell receptor beta chains below were found in one sample sequenced in a study of CD8 T cells in Susac syndrome. Reverse transcription of about 0.5 to 1 ug RNA used random hexamers. Each CDR3 protein is one row after TCRdb ran MiXCR on the immunoSEQ multiplex PCR reads. In the table there are 250,000 or so distinct CDR3 sequences, 80% to 95% of which are singletons. Sequencing was carried out using CD4+ T cells from PBMCs. The source of these receptors is a human donor with multiple sclerosis.

The V and J genes are TRBV13 and TRBJ2-5, with 14 bases lining up with TRBD2. Germline trimming cut 6 bases from V and 6 bases from J; bases unmatched to any gene: 9. CDR1 PRHDT and CDR2 FYEKMQ come from the germline V gene (reference sequence). The CDR3 length is 16 residues. In nucleotides, the CDR3 is TGTGCCAGCAGTTCGACTAGCGGGAGGGCCAGCCAGACCCAGTACTTC. The encoded protein is CASSSTSGRASQTQYF.

The gene calls are TRBV5-1 and TRBJ2-2; no clear D. The CDR3 loop spans 13 amino acids. Germline V CDR1 and CDR2: SGHRS, YFSETQ. V was cut by 0 bases and J by 6 bases, with 6 bases left in between. The CDR3 spells CASSLASAGELFF. The CDR3 DNA reads TGCGCCAGCAGCTTGGCCAGCGCCGGGGAGCTGTTTTTT.

V gene TRBV20-1 combines with J gene TRBJ2-5, with TRBD1 as a possible D gene (6 bases). Per germline, CDR1 DFQATT and CDR2 SNEGSKA (reference sequence). The V gene lost 1 base and the J gene lost 3 bases, with 12 bases spanning the gap. This CDR3 comprises 14 residues. DNA for the CDR3: TGCAGTGCTAGAGTTTTGGGGGCCGAAGAGACCCAGTACTTC. Protein: CSARVLGAEETQYF.

The table lists this clonotype with a count of one. This chain links TRBV9 with TRBJ1-3, with a tentative D call TRBD1 (6 bases). Germline CDR1 and CDR2: SGDLS and YYNGEE. The length of the CDR3 is 15 residues. Trimming shortened V by 1 base and J by 1 base, and 9 bases separated the two germline ends. Here the CDR3 DNA reads TGTGCCAGCAGCGTAATGGGGGCTTCTGGAAACACCATATATTTT. Residues: CASSVMGASGNTIYF.

The CDR3 nucleotides read TGTGCCAGCAGTTTATCGGGGGCCACAGATACGCAGTATTTT. Translation: CASSLSGATDTQYF. The genes are TRBV27 and TRBJ2-3, with D tentatively TRBD1 (6 bases). The germline V gene encodes CDR1 MNHEY and CDR2 SMNVEV (reference sequence). V was clipped by 0 bases and J by 2 bases, with 6 bases between them. This CDR3 comprises 14 residues.

V usage is TRBV25-1 and J usage is TRBJ2-3; D remains ambiguous. CDR3 length equals 15 residues. V was trimmed by 1 base and J by 6 bases, leaving 14 bases between them. The germline CDR1 and CDR2 sequences are MGHDK and SYGVNS. The CDR3 DNA reads TGTGCCAGCAGTGAATCTCGCGACTTATCGGATACGCAGTATTTT. Protein product: CASSESRDLSDTQYF.

The chain employs TRBV30 and TRBJ2-1; D might be TRBD1 or TRBD2, each matching 5 bases. The CDR3 has 12 amino acids. CDR1 is GTSNPN, CDR2 SVGIG, per germline (reference sequence). The V and J ends lost 2 bases and 9 bases respectively, with 11 bases between them. The CDR3 region is CAWSPGSSEQFF. The CDR3 nucleotides are TGTGCCTGGAGTCCAGGGAGCAGTGAGCAGTTCTTC.

This chain uses TRBV6-5 with TRBJ2-2, with D perhaps matching TRBD2 (5 bases). Germline assignment: CDR1 MNHEY and CDR2 SVGAGI. Trimming shortened V by 8 bases and J by 4 bases, and 11 bases separated the two germline ends. The CDR3 contains 13 residues. The CDR3 sequence is CASGEWGTGELFF. For the CDR3, the DNA is TGTGCCAGCGGGGAGTGGGGCACCGGGGAGCTGTTTTTT.

The V and J genes are TRBV11-2 and TRBJ1-6, with D tentatively TRBD1 (6 bases). V lost 6 bases and J lost 10, with 10 bases in between. CDR3 length: 12 residues. CDR1 is SGHAT, CDR2 FQNNGV, per germline. This chain's CDR3 is CASRQGASPLHF. The CDR3 nucleotides read TGTGCCAGCAGACAGGGCGCCTCACCCCTCCACTTT.

The chain combines TRBV3-1 with TRBJ2-5; 15 positions match TRBD2. The germline gives CDR1 LGHDT, CDR2 YNNKEL (reference sequence). This CDR3 is built from 16 residues. After removal of 4 bases from V and 3 bases from J, the junction contained 3 bases not matched to a gene. The chain's CDR3 is CASSRGTSGGKETQYF. The CDR3 nucleotides are TGTGCCAGCAGCCGCGGGACTAGCGGGGGGAAAGAGACCCAGTACTTC.

This clonotype came up once. V usage is TRBV23-1 and J usage is TRBJ2-2; D not certain. TRBV23-1 is an ORF for which the function is uncertain. V dropped 11 bases and J dropped 6 bases, with 22 bases sitting between them. The CDR3 runs 15 residues. The CDR3 DNA is TGCGCCTGCATTAGTACCCACACCGTATCCGGGGAGCTGTTTTTT. It encodes CACISTHTVSGELFF.

The chain links TRBV7-9 to TRBJ2-7; D is ambiguous. Germline CDR1 reads SEHNR; CDR2 reads FQNEAQ (reference sequence). The CDR3 consists of 15 residues. V was clipped by 6 bases and J by 5 bases, with 20 bases between them. The CDR3 region is CASRLTGNPGDEQYF. DNA for the CDR3: TGTGCCAGCAGACTGACGGGTAATCCAGGCGACGAGCAGTACTTC.

The J gene is TRBJ2-6, the V gene TRBV9; 7 bases line up with TRBD2. J was trimmed by 4 bases and V by 4 bases; bases with no gene match: 5. CDR1 is SGDLS, CDR2 YYNGEE, per germline. The CDR3 loop spans 15 amino acids. DNA for the CDR3: TGTGCCAGCAGCCGGGGGGTTTTAGGGGCCAACGTCCTGACTTTC. It yields the protein CASSRGVLGANVLTF. Full variable domain (rest looked up from reference TRBV9 and TRBJ2-6): DSGVTQTPKHLITATGQRVTLRCSPRSGDLSVYWYQQSLDQGLQFLIQYYNGEERAKGNILERFSAQQFPDLHSELNLSSLELGDSALYFCASSRGVLGANVLTFGAGSRLTVL.

The chain uses TRBV30 and TRBJ2-5; possible D gene TRBD2, 5 bases. Germline CDR1 GTSNPN, CDR2 SVGIG (reference sequence). V lost 0 bases, J lost 1 base, and 9 bases lay in between. This CDR3 is 14 amino acids long. The CDR3 spells CAWSVPGLQETQYF. CDR3 sequence (DNA): TGTGCCTGGAGTGTACCAGGACTCCAAGAGACCCAGTACTTC.

A single count supports this clonotype. The CDR3 coding sequence is TGTGCCAGCAGTCTTAGCTCCTACGAGCAGTACGTC. Translating it yields CASSLSSYEQYV. This chain uses TRBV2 with TRBJ2-7; D gene unclear. V was clipped by 5 bases and J by 0 bases, with 5 bases between them. The length of the CDR3 is 12 residues. Germline V gives CDR1 SNHLY, CDR2 FYNNEI.

This clonotype was detected a few times. CDR3 amino acids: CASSLTSPSPYNEQFF. CDR3 bases: TGTGCCAGCAGCTTAACTAGCCCTAGCCCCTACAATGAGCAGTTCTTC. The chain uses TRBV7-2 and TRBJ2-1; D possibly corresponds to TRBD2 (6 bases). Trimming cost V 2 bases and J 2 bases, with 13 bases left between them. This CDR3 spans 16 amino acids. The germline V gene has CDR1 SGHTA and CDR2 FQGNSA.

J is TRBJ2-5 and V is TRBV24-1; no clear D. The CDR3 is made up of 13 amino acids. Germline-derived CDR1 and CDR2 are KGHDR and SFDVKD. The ends were cut back, 4 bases at V and 5 bases at J, with 10 bases in the middle. This chain's CDR3 is CATSDGRRETQYF. In DNA, the CDR3 is TGTGCCACCAGTGACGGTCGCCGGGAGACCCAGTACTTC.

This clonotype showed up just a few times. The rearrangement uses TRBV27 and TRBJ2-7, with 7 positions matching TRBD1. CDR1 and CDR2 (germline): MNHEY, SMNVEV (reference sequence). V shed 5 bases and J 0 bases; nucleotides not matched to a gene: 7. The CDR3 runs to 15 residues. In DNA, the CDR3 is TGTGCCAGCAGTCCCTACAGGGGCAGCTCCTACGAGCAGTACTTC. As protein: CASSPYRGSSYEQYF.

This chain joins TRBV9 and TRBJ2-1; no clear D. The V end lost 0 bases, the J end lost 8 bases, and 9 bases lay between the germline ends. The CDR3 spans 13 residues. Germline-derived CDR1 and CDR2 are SGDLS and YYNGEE. CDR3 sequence: CASSVGPKDEQFF. The CDR3 nucleotides read TGTGCCAGCAGCGTAGGTCCCAAGGATGAGCAGTTCTTC.

This clonotype appeared once. V is TRBV4-1 and J is TRBJ2-4; a possible D gene is TRBD2 (5 bases). Germline values: CDR1 MGHRA, CDR2 YSYEKL. V shed 1 base and J shed 1 base, with 17 bases lying between them. The CDR3 consists of 18 residues. CDR3 loop: CASSQGSGLPGAKNIQYF. Written as DNA, the CDR3 is TGCGCCAGCAGCCAAGGATCCGGGCTCCCGGGGGCCAAAAACATTCAGTACTTC.

V is TRBV23-1 and J is TRBJ2-7, with D possibly called TRBD1 or TRBD2 (5 bases each). TRBV23-1 falls under the ORF class, with uncertain function. The germline V and J ends were trimmed by 2 bases and 5 bases, with 16 bases remaining between them. The CDR3 length is 15 residues. DNA of the CDR3: TGCGCCAGCAGTCAAGTGGGACCTAGAGGGGACGAGCAGTACTTC. Translation gives CASSQVGPRGDEQYF.

This clonotype was counted once. The chain couples TRBV4-2 to TRBJ1-1, with 8 bases that match TRBD1. With V trimmed by 0 bases and J by 5 bases, 5 bases remained unmatched. The CDR3 has 15 residues. Germline CDR1 and CDR2: LGHNA and YNFKEQ. CDR3 sequence (DNA): TGTGCCAGCAGCCAAGATCCAGGGGGCAATACTGAAGCTTTCTTT. As protein: CASSQDPGGNTEAFF.

The J gene is TRBJ2-1, the V gene TRBV3-1, with 11 bases lining up with TRBD2. This CDR3 is 17 amino acids long. The germline CDR1 and CDR2 sequences are LGHDT and YNNKEL (reference sequence). Trimming took 0 bases from V and 5 from J; bases not matched to a gene: 6. CDR3 sequence (DNA): TGTGCCAGCAGCCAAGATCAACTAGCGGGGGTAGACAATGAGCAGTTCTTC. Translated, it gives CASSQDQLAGVDNEQFF.

The chain employs TRBV5-4 and TRBJ1-6; D might be TRBD1 (5 bases). Germline CDR1 SGHNT, CDR2 YYREEE (reference sequence). There are 19 residues in the CDR3. Trimming took off 2 bases at V and 1 base at J, with 19 bases between the two ends. The CDR3 coding sequence is TGTGCCAGCAGCTTCGCCAGGGAAGGAGGAGGGTCCTATAATTCACCCCTCCACTTT. It is translated as CASSFAREGGGSYNSPLHF.

This clonotype was seen only once. V gene TRBV29-1 combines with J gene TRBJ1-1; D ambiguous. Trimming took off 7 bases at V and 3 bases at J, with 15 bases between the two ends. The germline gives CDR1 SQVTM, CDR2 ANQGSEA. The CDR3 spans 13 residues. The CDR3 nucleotides read TGCAGCGGTCATCACCCCGGAGACACTGAAGCTTTCTTT. Protein sequence: CSGHHPGDTEAFF.